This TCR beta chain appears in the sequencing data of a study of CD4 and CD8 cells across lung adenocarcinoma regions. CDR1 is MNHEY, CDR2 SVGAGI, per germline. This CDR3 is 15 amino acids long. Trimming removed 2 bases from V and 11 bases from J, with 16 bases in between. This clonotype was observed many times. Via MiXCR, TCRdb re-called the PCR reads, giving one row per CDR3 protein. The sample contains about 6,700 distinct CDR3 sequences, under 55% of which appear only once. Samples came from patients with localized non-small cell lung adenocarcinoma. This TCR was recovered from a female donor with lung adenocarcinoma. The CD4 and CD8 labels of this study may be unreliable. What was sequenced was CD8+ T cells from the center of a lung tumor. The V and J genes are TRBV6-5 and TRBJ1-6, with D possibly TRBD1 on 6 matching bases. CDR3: CASSYNRAGVAPLHF. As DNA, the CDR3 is TGTGCCAGCAGTTACAACAGGGCGGGCGTAGCACCCCTCCACTTT.